Detailed here is one T cell receptor beta chain. This clone has more than one count but fewer than ten. There is no known antigen for this receptor. Per-base qualities were not stored, and no clone one base away is much larger. From the cysteine through the phenylalanine, the CDR3 covers 16 amino acids. The DNA shown is the 48-base CDR3, in frame from base 1. CDR1 and CDR2, looked up from the germline V gene, are LGHNT and FRNRAP. Relative to germline, V is 0 bases shorter and J is 3 bases shorter, with 12 bases between their ends. TCRbeta CDR3 regions were amplified from genomic DNA by means of the immunoSEQ Assay, a bias-controlled multiplex PCR. The study's processing was this. Within the assay, amplification of reference gene primers was used to estimate how many nucleated cells each sample contained. Sequence reads were collapsed and filtered to measure the absolute abundance of every unique TCRbeta CDR3 rearrangement. For each sample, productive Simpson clonality was calculated as the square root of Simpson's diversity index over productive rearrangements. Held by TCRdb, this immuneACCESS table contains in-frame sequences only and omits some clones. Under half of the omission traces to an unresolved V gene where checked; the cause of the rest is unknown. The D gene and trimming were derived from the DNA, and the V and J assignments and clone size from that table. The table for this sample lists about 140,000 clones; around nine tenths of them were counted only once. The top ten hold roughly 4.3% of the sample.

This entry belongs to a study of blood T cell repertoires in COVID-19 (TCRdb year 2020). Broadly, across the study: Collaborator samples came from the United States, Italy and Spain and covered acute and convalescent phases of COVID-19. The prospective study material was composed of cDNA or gDNA derived from T cells, B-cell-depleted T cells, or PBMCs. Subjects who had been exposed to COVID-19, were actively infected with it, or had recovered from it provided the deeply sampled blood TCRbeta repertoires that made up the dataset. A freely available public database, intended as a resource for researchers studying the immune response to SARS-CoV-2, is where the repertoires were released. Samples came from the ongoing ImmuneRACE study (first 160 participants) plus 1,254 subjects from 6 global collaborators. The sample metadata nearly always contained a de-identified subject ID, COVID-19 status, age in years and sex. HLA class I and class II types, where available, came from metadata supplied by the sample provider rather than from assay-based typing. The study at large found these results: How much clinical and demographic metadata was included differed by source and by participant, and the metadata was provided uncurated.

The collaborating institutions used their own protocols to collect whole blood in K2EDTA tubes. For TCRbeta analysis, collaborators shipped samples as frozen whole blood, isolated PBMCs, or DNA extracted from either of those sample types. The sequenced material came from peripheral blood. This sequence originates from a woman between 35 and 50 years old with acute or convalescent COVID-19. The chain links TRBV12-5 with TRBJ1-3; TRBD1 is a weak D gene call, 5 bases matching. In nucleotide form, the sequence is TGTGCTAGTGGTTTGGTACCAGCCAGGGTTGGAAACACCATATATTTT. Translated, it gives CASGLVPARVGNTIYF.